This T cell receptor beta chain was identified in a study of blood T cell repertoires in COVID-19 (dated by TCRdb to 2020 to 2022). Describing the broader study: Samples covering the acute and convalescent phases of COVID-19 were provided by collaborators in the United States, Italy and Spain. The material from the prospective study consisted of cDNA or gDNA derived from T cells, B-cell-depleted T cells, or PBMCs. The dataset comprised deeply sampled blood TCRbeta repertoires from subjects exposed to, actively infected with, or recovered from COVID-19. The repertoires were made available in a free public database intended to serve as a resource for research on the immune response to SARS-CoV-2. Samples came from the ongoing ImmuneRACE study (first 160 participants) plus 1,254 subjects from 6 global collaborators. The sample metadata nearly always contained a de-identified subject ID, COVID-19 status, age in years and sex. Where available, HLA class I and class II types were taken from metadata supplied by the sample provider and were not determined by assay-based typing.

Each collaborating institution followed its own protocols to collect whole blood in K2EDTA tubes. For TCRbeta analysis, collaborators shipped samples in one of three forms: frozen whole blood, isolated PBMCs, or DNA extracted from either of those sample types. In the case of this clone: The specificity of this receptor is unknown. No qualities accompany the bases; no much larger clone lies one base away.

V sheds 1 base and J sheds 6 bases, leaving 16 bases between their ends. The germline V gene (reference sequence) yields SGHNT for CDR1 and YYREEE for CDR2. Counted from cysteine to phenylalanine, this CDR3 has 15 amino acids. Only the CDR3 region is kept as DNA, spanning 45 bases read in frame from base 1. TCRbeta CDR3 regions were amplified from genomic DNA by means of the immunoSEQ Assay, a bias-controlled multiplex PCR. The original methods were these. The number of nucleated cells in each sample was estimated from the amplification of reference gene primers within the assay. Sequence reads were collapsed and filtered to measure the absolute abundance of every unique TCRbeta CDR3 rearrangement. For each sample, productive Simpson clonality was calculated as the square root of Simpson's diversity index across productive rearrangements. The table comes from immuneACCESS by way of TCRdb, which keeps in-frame sequences with V and J called. Part of the clones is missing from these tables; in studies checked, under half for an unresolved V gene and the rest for unknown reasons. V and J calls and clone size follow that table, whereas D and trimming were derived from the DNA. The sample table lists about 250,000 clones, 88% of them with a count of one. The ten largest clonotypes hold 1.3% to 1.5% of the sample.

What the study reported, not specific to this receptor: The quantity of clinical and demographic metadata differed by source and by participant and was supplied without curation.

The clonotype originates from a man at least 80 years old with acute or convalescent COVID-19. Input material: peripheral blood. The receptor chain draws on TRBV5-4 and TRBJ1-2, with the D gene call left open. The CDR3 protein: CASSLLVEGMNGYTF. The DNA sequence follows: TGTGCCAGCAGCTTGTTAGTCGAGGGAATGAATGGCTACACCTTC.